The following is a T cell receptor (beta chain) sequence with its context. The data belong to a study of Ad26.COV2.S vaccination and SARS-CoV-2 variants. Sequencing used immunoSEQ multiplex PCR; TCRdb keeps in-frame clones, though not all of them. The table records roughly 380,000 clones, around 84% of them present only once. With V trimmed by 7 bases and J by 1 base, 9 bases remained unmatched. Per germline, CDR1 MDHEN and CDR2 SYDVKM. CDR3 length: 17 residues. The treatment was: some 20 received Ad26.COV2.S at low or high dose, single or two shots; a few received placebo; per-sample allocation not given. It was on day 63 after the first vaccine or placebo injection that samples were taken.

This sequence was found in a person between 18 and 59 years old who received the Ad26.COV2.S COVID-19 vaccine or a placebo. This specimen consisted of peripheral blood, obtained in a trial of Ad26.COV2.S vaccine versus placebo. The chain combines TRBV28 with TRBJ2-6, with 8 bases that match TRBD1. The CDR3 DNA follows: TGTGCCAGCACCCGAAGCGGACAGGGTTCTGGGGCCAACGTCCTGACTTTC. Protein: CASTRSGQGSGANVLTF.